This is a list of T cell receptor beta chains from one sample in a study of cytomegalovirus exposure and HLA in healthy donors. This table comes from immunoSEQ multiplex PCR, and its TCRdb copy is limited to in-frame clones, with some not included. The sample has more than 65,000 clones; 85% to 95% are singletons. Sequencing was done on a sample of PBMCs. Receptors originate from a man aged 18 to 29 in good health and CMV-seronegative. The CDR3 runs from the conserved cysteine through the conserved F or W.

length | J | V | CDR3
14 | TRBJ2-7 | TRBV19 | CASSIVGGTYEQYF
17 | TRBJ2-3 | TRBV5-1 | CASSLTLGRDTDYTQYF
17 | TRBJ2-2 | TRBV27 | CASSPPGGTANTGELFF
13 | TRBJ2-3 | TRBV6-1 | CASATQVLDTQYF
14 | TRBJ1-4 | TRBV5-1 | CASSGDRPGEKLFF
15 | TRBJ2-1 | TRBV6-1 | CASRLLAGGFNEQFF
16 | TRBJ2-5 | TRBV6-1 | CASSDGDRMLQETQYF
13 | TRBJ2-1 | TRBV7-8 | CASSLAVQNEQFF
15 | TRBJ2-2 | TRBV19 | CASKTGLWNTGELFF
14 | TRBJ2-7 | TRBV30 | CAWSVQAGAYEQYF
17 | TRBJ1-4 | TRBV5-1 | CASSKKTGPATNEKLFF
17 | TRBJ2-4 | TRBV6-1 | CASSAGTGGAGKNIQYF
13 | TRBJ2-1 | TRBV5-4 | CASTLPLRGEQFF